This TCR beta chain originates from a study of control samples from healthy donors and cancer patients. Data came from immunoSEQ multiplex PCR; TCRdb stores just in-frame clones and leaves some out. The sample shows around 120,000 clones, about nine tenths of them seen only once. The germline CDR1 and CDR2 sequences are MGHRA and YSYEKL. The CDR3 contains 14 residues. Trimming stripped 0 bases from V and 5 bases from J, with 11 bases between. Sequenced input: blood. The clonotype was recovered from a man in his forties in good health. The genes are TRBV4-1 and TRBJ2-7; D uncertain. In nucleotides, the CDR3 is TGCGCCAGCAGCCAAGATCCCCAGCCCCACGAGCAGTACTTC. Its translation: CASSQDPQPHEQYF.